This paragraph reports one T cell receptor (beta chain). Its target is not known. This record belongs to a study of OX40 agonist ivuxolimab in advanced cancers. The wider study: The dose of intravenous ivuxolimab that patients received every 2 weeks ranged from 0.01 to 10 mg/kg. Study-level findings and limits: People who partly responded at 0.1-3.0 mg/kg had some of the least clonal expansion seen.

Sequencing was performed with immunoSEQ multiplex PCR; in TCRdb, only in-frame clones are kept and a portion is missing. The sample contains 100,000 to 110,000 clones, 89% of which appear only once. This CDR3 region has 16 residues. Germline CDR1 and CDR2: LNHDA and SQIVND (reference sequence). Between the trimmed V and J ends, which lost 1 base and 0 bases, there was a span of 10 bases. This sequence originates from an adult with an advanced solid tumor such as melanoma, head and neck, liver or kidney cancer. This chain joins TRBV19 and TRBJ2-4, with D perhaps matching TRBD1 or TRBD2 (5 bases each). The specimen was CD4+ or CD8+ T cells sorted from blood, collected in a trial of the OX40 agonist ivuxolimab. The DNA for the CDR3 is TGTGCCAGTAGTATAGTGGGGGATCGAGCCAAAAACATTCAGTACTTC. It is translated as CASSIVGDRAKNIQYF.